A selection of T cell receptor beta chains follows, all from one sample in a study of beta chain features in type 1 diabetes. Assay used: immunoSEQ multiplex PCR; TCRdb lists only in-frame clones, some missing. The sample yields 150,000 to 190,000 clones, roughly 10% seen once. Sequencing was performed on central memory CD4+ T cells from blood. The receptors were gathered from a young man in good health. The CDR3 runs from the conserved cysteine through the conserved F or W. The D gene is left open where the match is weak. A row's size may be missing; if present it is once, few, many or a size class.

NA	NA	TRBV4-2	TRBJ1-4	CASSRTGTYEKLFF	TGTGCCAGCAGCCGAACAGGGACCTATGAAAAACTGTTTTTT
NA	few	TRBV4-3	TRBJ1-2	CASSQGGVANYGYTF	TGCGCCAGCAGCCAAGGTGGGGTGGCTAACTATGGCTACACCTTC
TRBD1	few	TRBV4-2	TRBJ1-2	CASSQEGGDRGYGYTF	TGTGCCAGCAGCCAAGAAGGGGGAGACAGGGGATATGGCTACACCTTC
NA	few	TRBV2	TRBJ2-1	CASGRERDNEQFF	TGTGCCAGCGGCCGGGAAAGGGACAATGAGCAGTTCTTC
NA	few	TRBV9	TRBJ1-3	CASTSGAAAGNTIYF	TGTGCCAGCACCTCTGGGGCCGCAGCTGGAAACACCATATATTTT
TRBD1	NA	TRBV10-3	TRBJ2-3	CAIKDREDTQYF	TGTGCCATCAAAGACAGGGAGGATACGCAGTATTTT
NA	few	TRBV5-1	TRBJ2-5	CASSLAQGWGETQYF	TGCGCCAGCAGCTTGGCGCAGGGATGGGGAGAGACCCAGTACTTC
NA	NA	TRBV28	TRBJ1-2	CASSSSQQARTF	TGTGCCAGCAGTTCCTCTCAACAGGCTCGAACCTTC
TRBD1	many	TRBV5-6	TRBJ1-6	CASSSTGAGVNSPLHF	TGTGCCAGCAGCTCTACAGGGGCTGGAGTCAATTCACCCCTCCACTTT
NA	NA	TRBV30	TRBJ2-7	CAWARGWLAYEQYF	TGTGCCTGGGCCCGCGGGTGGTTAGCGTACGAGCAGTACTTC
NA	NA	TRBV25-1	TRBJ1-1	CASRTGRVWTEAFF	TGTGCCAGCCGAACAGGGAGGGTATGGACTGAAGCTTTCTTT
NA	NA	TRBV7-2	TRBJ2-1	CASSLGSYNEQFF	TGTGCCAGCAGCTTAGGGTCCTACAATGAGCAGTTCTTC
NA	NA	TRBV5-1	TRBJ2-3	CASSLGYSYTDTQYF	TGCGCCAGCAGCTTGGGGTACAGTTACACAGATACGCAGTATTTT
NA	NA	TRBV2	TRBJ2-3	CASTERSRATDTQYF	TGTGCCAGCACTGAGCGGTCTAGGGCCACAGATACGCAGTATTTT
TRBD1	NA	TRBV5-4	TRBJ1-2	CASSPGQGRFDYGYTF	TGTGCCAGCAGCCCCGGACAGGGAAGGTTCGACTATGGCTACACCTTC
NA	NA	TRBV15	TRBJ1-5	CATSSQGRSNQPQHF	TGTGCCACCAGCAGCCAGGGACGTAGCAATCAGCCCCAGCATTTT
NA	few	TRBV14	TRBJ2-2	CASSPPIYTGELFF	TGTGCCAGCAGCCCTCCTATATACACCGGGGAGCTGTTTTTT
NA	NA	TRBV28	TRBJ1-5	CASSLTGPSLPQHF	TGTGCCAGCAGTTTAACTGGCCCGAGCTTGCCCCAGCATTTT
TRBD2	few	TRBV5-1	TRBJ2-1	CASSPIVAGGNNEQFF	TGCGCCAGCAGCCCCATAGTAGCGGGGGGCAACAATGAGCAGTTCTTC
TRBD1	many	TRBV29-1	TRBJ2-5	CSVEDPLGQGAIATQYF	TGCAGCGTTGAAGATCCCCTGGGACAGGGGGCGATAGCGACCCAGTACTTC
TRBD2	few	TRBV29-1	TRBJ2-4	CSVDPGLAGNIQYF	TGCAGCGTTGACCCTGGACTAGCTGGGAACATTCAGTACTTC
NA	few	TRBV7-9	TRBJ2-3	CASSLATGYTDTQYF	TGTGCCAGCAGCTTAGCAACAGGGTACACAGATACGCAGTATTTT
NA	few	TRBV18	TRBJ2-4	CASSLPGRVAALAKGKNIQYF	TGTGCCAGCTCCCTTCCTGGGCGGGTAGCCGCCCTCGCAAAAGGCAAAAACATTCAGTACTTC
NA	NA	TRBV4-3	TRBJ2-1	CASSQDTLDRYNEQFF	TGCGCCAGCAGCCAAGATACCCTGGACAGATACAATGAGCAGTTCTTC
NA	few	TRBV18	TRBJ2-1	CASSPRGRHYNEQFF	TGTGCCAGCTCACCACGGGGACGGCACTACAATGAGCAGTTCTTC
NA	few	TRBV29-1	TRBJ1-1	CSEYRVWSTEAFF	TGCAGCGAATACAGGGTATGGAGCACTGAAGCTTTCTTT
NA	NA	TRBV4-1	TRBJ2-1	CASSQVSLVTYNEQFF	TGCGCCAGCAGCCAAGTCTCGTTGGTTACCTACAATGAGCAGTTCTTC
NA	few	TRBV6-6	TRBJ2-7	CASSRLGRTAYEQYF	TGTGCCAGCAGTCGCCTTGGACGGACAGCCTACGAGCAGTACTTC
NA	few	TRBV27	TRBJ1-2	CASSASAGGAGYTF	TGTGCCAGCAGTGCATCGGCGGGGGGCGCTGGCTACACCTTC
NA	NA	TRBV18	TRBJ2-2	CASSSRQDTGELFF	TGTGCCAGCTCAAGCAGACAGGACACCGGGGAGCTGTTTTTT
TRBD1	few	TRBV6-5	TRBJ2-2	CASSFSDRVGELFF	TGTGCCAGCAGCTTTTCGGACAGGGTCGGGGAGCTGTTTTTT
NA	NA	TRBV27	TRBJ2-3	CASSFQGRTDTQYF	TGTGCCAGCAGTTTTCAGGGGAGGACAGATACGCAGTATTTT
NA	many	TRBV6-5	TRBJ1-4	CASSYSQGLQKLFF	TGTGCCAGCAGTTACTCACAGGGTTTACAAAAACTGTTTTTT
NA	many	TRBV4-1	TRBJ1-4	CASSQGPMGLNEKLFF	TGCGCCAGCAGCCAAGGGCCCATGGGGCTTAATGAAAAACTGTTTTTT
TRBD1	NA	TRBV19	TRBJ2-4	CASSIEQGANIQYF	TGTGCCAGTAGTATTGAACAGGGGGCGAACATTCAGTACTTC
NA	NA	TRBV30	TRBJ1-5	CAWTGEGGNQPQHF	TGTGCCTGGACAGGGGAGGGGGGCAATCAGCCCCAGCATTTT